This T cell receptor (beta chain) originates from a study of T cell changes during pregnancy in multiple sclerosis. Using immunoSEQ multiplex PCR, the repertoire was profiled, and TCRdb retains in-frame clones only, with some absent. The profile shows under 85,000 clones, roughly nine tenths of them singletons. The CDR3 contains 14 residues. Trimming took 3 bases from V and 3 from J, leaving 11 bases between them. Germline CDR1 is LNHDA and CDR2 is SQIVND (reference sequence). The chain joins TRBV19 to TRBJ1-1; D ambiguous. The clonotype comes from a female donor in good health, enrolled as a control in a pregnancy study. The source was peripheral blood, collected after pregnancy. CDR3 bases: TGTGCCAGTAGTATTAGAGGGTGGGACACTGAAGCTTTCTTT. Amino acids: CASSIRGWDTEAFF.